A single sample gave rise to the 6 T cell receptor beta chains below, sequenced in a study of cytomegalovirus exposure and HLA in healthy donors. 60 Vbeta and 13 Jbeta primers were used in PCR. TCRdb's copy holds only in-frame clones and misses some; the assay was immunoSEQ multiplex PCR. Here the sample spans about 98,000 clones, 60% to 85% being singletons. Material: PBMCs. Receptors were obtained from a man in his fifties or sixties in good health and CMV-seropositive.

The rearrangement links TRBV9 to TRBJ2-3; 8 positions match TRBD2. Germline V gene lookup returns CDR1 SGDLS and CDR2 YYNGEE. The J segment lost 6 bases and the V segment lost 1 base, leaving 7 bases of the junction unmatched. CDR3 length: 15 residues. The CDR3 spells CASSVPAGGPDTQYF. As DNA, the CDR3 is TGTGCCAGCAGCGTACCCGCGGGGGGCCCCGATACGCAGTATTTT. Together with reference TRBV9 and TRBJ2-3, the CDR3 gives the full variable domain: DSGVTQTPKHLITATGQRVTLRCSPRSGDLSVYWYQQSLDQGLQFLIQYYNGEERAKGNILERFSAQQFPDLHSELNLSSLELGDSALYFCASSVPAGGPDTQYFGPGTRLTVL.

J is TRBJ1-1 and V is TRBV5-4; D ambiguous. In germline, CDR1 is SGHNT, CDR2 YYREEE (reference sequence). There are 14 residues in the CDR3. The V end lost 4 bases, the J end lost 6 bases, and 16 bases lay between the germline ends. CDR3 DNA: TGTGCCAGCAGCCCGGAGGTAGGGAGGCCTGAAGCTTTCTTT. Its translation is CASSPEVGRPEAFF.

This clone was picked up a small number of times. V usage is TRBV2 and J usage is TRBJ1-4; possibly TRBD1 for D (5 bases). Germline V gene data show CDR1 as SNHLY and CDR2 as FYNNEI. V was cut by 4 bases and J by 5 bases, with 11 bases left in between. This CDR3 contains 14 residues. CDR3 nucleotide sequence: TGTGCCAGCAGTGTTTCTCGACAGAATGAAAAACTGTTTTTT. Residues: CASSVSRQNEKLFF.

The count of this clone is one. The chain uses TRBV9 and TRBJ2-5; TRBD2 aligns across 10 bases. The ends lost 4 bases at V and 5 bases at J; junction bases unmatched: 8. Germline-derived CDR1 and CDR2 are SGDLS and YYNGEE. This CDR3 has 15 residues. For the CDR3, the DNA is TGTGCCAGCAGCACTAGCGGGGCGCCGAGGGAGACCCAGTACTTC. It is translated as CASSTSGAPRETQYF.

This clone has a handful of counts. The V call is TRBV14, the J call TRBJ1-6, with 8 nucleotides matching TRBD1. The CDR3 runs 17 residues. Germline CDR1 and CDR2: SGHDN and FVKESK. V shed 5 bases and J 0 bases; nucleotides not matched to a gene: 6. This CDR3 is CASSTLDRGSYNSPLHF. In DNA, the CDR3 is TGTGCCAGCAGCACACTAGACAGGGGCTCCTATAATTCACCCCTCCACTTT.

This chain joins TRBV7-3 and TRBJ1-5; D perhaps matches TRBD1 (6 bases). V was pared by 2 bases and J by 5 bases, with 13 bases between. The CDR3 contains 15 residues. CDR1 SGHTA and CDR2 FQGTGA come from the germline V gene. The chain's CDR3 is CASSLWGGADQPQHF. CDR3 DNA: TGTGCCAGCAGCTTATGGGGGGGGGCGGATCAGCCCCAGCATTTT.